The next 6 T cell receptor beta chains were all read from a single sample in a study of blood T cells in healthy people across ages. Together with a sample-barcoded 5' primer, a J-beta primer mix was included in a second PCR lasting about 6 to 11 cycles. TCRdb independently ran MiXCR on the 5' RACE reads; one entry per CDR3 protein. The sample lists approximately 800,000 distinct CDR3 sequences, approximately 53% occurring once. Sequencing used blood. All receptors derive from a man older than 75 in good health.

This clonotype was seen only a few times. CDR3 loop: CSVDNRGDEQYF. CDR3 DNA: TGCAGCGTTGATAACAGGGGGGACGAGCAGTACTTC. The chain carries TRBV29-1 and TRBJ2-7; TRBD1 matches 8 bases. CDR3 size: 12 residues. CDR1 and CDR2 from the germline V gene are SQVTM and ANQGSEA. V shed 3 bases and J 5 bases; nucleotides not matched to a gene: 3.

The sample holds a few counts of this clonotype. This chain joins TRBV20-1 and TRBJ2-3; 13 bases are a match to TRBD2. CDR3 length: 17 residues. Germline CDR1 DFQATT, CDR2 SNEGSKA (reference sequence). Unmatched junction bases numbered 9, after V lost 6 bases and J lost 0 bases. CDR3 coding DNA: TGCAGTGCCTTCGGCACTAGCGGGAGGGGCAGCACAGATACGCAGTATTTT. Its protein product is CSAFGTSGRGSTDTQYF.

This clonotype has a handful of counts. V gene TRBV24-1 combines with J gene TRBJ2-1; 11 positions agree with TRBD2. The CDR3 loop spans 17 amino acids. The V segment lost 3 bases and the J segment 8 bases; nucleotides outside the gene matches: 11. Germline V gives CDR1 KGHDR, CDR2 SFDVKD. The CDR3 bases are TGTGCCACCAGTGATGGACCTAGCGGGGGGATGGTAGATGAGCAGTTCTTC. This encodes CATSDGPSGGMVDEQFF.

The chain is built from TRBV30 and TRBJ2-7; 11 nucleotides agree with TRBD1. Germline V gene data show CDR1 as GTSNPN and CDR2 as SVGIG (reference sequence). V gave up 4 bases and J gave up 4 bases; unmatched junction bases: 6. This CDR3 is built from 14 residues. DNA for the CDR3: TGTGCCTGGAATGGACAGGGGGCGAGGTACGAGCAGTACTTC. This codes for CAWNGQGARYEQYF.

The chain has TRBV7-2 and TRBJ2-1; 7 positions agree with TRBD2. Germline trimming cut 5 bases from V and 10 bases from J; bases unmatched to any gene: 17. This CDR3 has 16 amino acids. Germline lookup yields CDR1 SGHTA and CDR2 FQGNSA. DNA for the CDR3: TGTGCCAGCAGCACACTTAGGGACTACCCTTACGTAGAGCAGTTCTTC. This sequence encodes CASSTLRDYPYVEQFF.

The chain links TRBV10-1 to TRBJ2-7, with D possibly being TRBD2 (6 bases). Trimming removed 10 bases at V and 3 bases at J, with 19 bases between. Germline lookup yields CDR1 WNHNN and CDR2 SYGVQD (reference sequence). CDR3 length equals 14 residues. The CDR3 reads CANPTGDICYEQYF. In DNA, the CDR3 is TGCGCCAACCCGACGGGGGATATTTGCTACGAGCAGTACTTC.